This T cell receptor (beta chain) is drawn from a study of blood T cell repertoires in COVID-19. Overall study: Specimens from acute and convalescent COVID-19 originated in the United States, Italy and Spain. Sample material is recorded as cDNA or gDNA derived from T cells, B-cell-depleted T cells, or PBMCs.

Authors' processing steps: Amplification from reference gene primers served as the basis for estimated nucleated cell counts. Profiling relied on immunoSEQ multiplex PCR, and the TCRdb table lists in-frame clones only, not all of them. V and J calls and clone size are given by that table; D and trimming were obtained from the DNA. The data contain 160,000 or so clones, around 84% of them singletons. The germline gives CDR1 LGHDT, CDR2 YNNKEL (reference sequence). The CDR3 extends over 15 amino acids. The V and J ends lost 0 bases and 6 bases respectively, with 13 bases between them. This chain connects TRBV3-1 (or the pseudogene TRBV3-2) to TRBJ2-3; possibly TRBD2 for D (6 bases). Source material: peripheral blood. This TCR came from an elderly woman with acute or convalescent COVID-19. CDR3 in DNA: TGTGCCAGCAGCCAAGATCCGGAGGGATCGGATACGCAGTATTTT. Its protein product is CASSQDPEGSDTQYF.